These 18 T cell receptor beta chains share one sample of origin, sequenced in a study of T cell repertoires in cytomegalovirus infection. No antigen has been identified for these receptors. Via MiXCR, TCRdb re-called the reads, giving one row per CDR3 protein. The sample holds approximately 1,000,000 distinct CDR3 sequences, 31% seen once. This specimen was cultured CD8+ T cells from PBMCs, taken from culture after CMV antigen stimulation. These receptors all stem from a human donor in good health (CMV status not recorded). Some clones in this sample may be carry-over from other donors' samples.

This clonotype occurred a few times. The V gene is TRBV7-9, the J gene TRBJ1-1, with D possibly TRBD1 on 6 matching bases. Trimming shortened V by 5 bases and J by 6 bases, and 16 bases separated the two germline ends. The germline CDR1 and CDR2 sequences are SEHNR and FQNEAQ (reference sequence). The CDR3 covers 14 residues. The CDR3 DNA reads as TGTGCCAGCAGCATAAGGTCGGGGGCGGCTGAAGCTTTCTTT. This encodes CASSIRSGAAEAFF.

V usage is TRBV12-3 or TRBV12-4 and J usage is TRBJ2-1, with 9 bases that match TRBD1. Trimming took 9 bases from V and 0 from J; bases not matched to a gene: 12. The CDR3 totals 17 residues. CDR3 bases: TGTGCCAGTAGAACCAGCGGGACAGGGAGCTCCTACAATGAGCAGTTCTTC. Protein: CASRTSGTGSSYNEQFF.

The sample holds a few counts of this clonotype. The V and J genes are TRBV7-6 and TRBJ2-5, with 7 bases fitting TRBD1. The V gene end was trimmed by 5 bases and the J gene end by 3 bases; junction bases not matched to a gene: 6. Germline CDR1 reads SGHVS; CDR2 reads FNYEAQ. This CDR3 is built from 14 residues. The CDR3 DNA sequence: TGTGCCAGCAGCCAACTGGGACAGAAAGAGACCCAGTACTTC. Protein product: CASSQLGQKETQYF.

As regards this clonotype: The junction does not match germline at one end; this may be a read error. CDR3 coding DNA: TGCGCCAGCAGCCTAGACAACGAGCAGTCCTTC. It translates to CASSLDNEQSF. V is TRBV11-1 and J is TRBJ2-1; no reliable D call. Germline loops: CDR1 SGHAT, CDR2 FQDESV (reference sequence). CDR3 length: 11 amino acids. Supplemented by reference TRBV11-1 and TRBJ2-1, the full variable domain reads EAEVAQSPRYKITEKSQAVAFWCDPISGHATLYWYRQILGQGPELLVQFQDESVVDDSQLPKDRFSAERLKGVDSTLKIQPAELGDSAMYLCASSLDNEQSFGPGTRLTVL.

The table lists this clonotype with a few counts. The CDR3 DNA reads as TGTGCCAGCAGCCCACATATAGGGGTCAATGAGCAGTTCTTC. This gives the protein CASSPHIGVNEQFF. The chain carries TRBV5-5 and TRBJ2-1; TRBD1 might be the D (5 bases). Germline CDR1 reads SGHKS; CDR2 reads YYEKEE (reference sequence). V lost 4 bases and J lost 6, with 14 bases in between. The CDR3 contains 14 residues.

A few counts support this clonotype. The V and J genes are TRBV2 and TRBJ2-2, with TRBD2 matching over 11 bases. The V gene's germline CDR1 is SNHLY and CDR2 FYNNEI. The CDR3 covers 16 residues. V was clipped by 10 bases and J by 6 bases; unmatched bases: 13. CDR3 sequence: CAIPTGGLADPGELFF. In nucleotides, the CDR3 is TGTGCCATACCTACCGGGGGACTAGCGGACCCCGGGGAGCTGTTTTTT.

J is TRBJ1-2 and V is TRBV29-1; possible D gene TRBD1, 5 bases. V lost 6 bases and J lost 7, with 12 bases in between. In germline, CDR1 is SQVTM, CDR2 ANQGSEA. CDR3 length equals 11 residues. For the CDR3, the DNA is TGCAGCGTGGACAAGAGTGGTGGCTACACCTTC. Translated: CSVDKSGGYTF.

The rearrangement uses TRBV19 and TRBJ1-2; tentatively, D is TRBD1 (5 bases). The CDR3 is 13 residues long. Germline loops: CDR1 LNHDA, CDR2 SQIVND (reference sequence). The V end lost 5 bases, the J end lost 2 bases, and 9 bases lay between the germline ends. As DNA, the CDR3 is TGTGCCAGTAGTGACCAGGGAAACTATGGCTACACCTTC. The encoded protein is CASSDQGNYGYTF.

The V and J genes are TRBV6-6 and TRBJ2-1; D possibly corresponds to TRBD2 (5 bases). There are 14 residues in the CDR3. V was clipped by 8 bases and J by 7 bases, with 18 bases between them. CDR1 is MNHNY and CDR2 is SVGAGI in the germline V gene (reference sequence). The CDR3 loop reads CASWTGVSGNEQFF. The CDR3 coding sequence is TGTGCCAGCTGGACTGGGGTTTCTGGAAATGAGCAGTTCTTC.

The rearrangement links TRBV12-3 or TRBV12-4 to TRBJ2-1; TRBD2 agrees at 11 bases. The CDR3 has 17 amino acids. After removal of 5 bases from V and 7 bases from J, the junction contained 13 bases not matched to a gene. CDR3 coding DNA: TGTGCCAGCAGTACTCCTACCTTGGTAGCGGGGGGGAATGAGCAGTTCTTC. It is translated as CASSTPTLVAGGNEQFF.

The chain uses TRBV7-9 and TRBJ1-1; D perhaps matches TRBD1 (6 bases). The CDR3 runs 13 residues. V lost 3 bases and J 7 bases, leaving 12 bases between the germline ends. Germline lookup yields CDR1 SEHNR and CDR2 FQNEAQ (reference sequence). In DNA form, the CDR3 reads TGTGCCAGCAGCTTTACAGGGTCGGGTGAAGCTTTCTTT. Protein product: CASSFTGSGEAFF.

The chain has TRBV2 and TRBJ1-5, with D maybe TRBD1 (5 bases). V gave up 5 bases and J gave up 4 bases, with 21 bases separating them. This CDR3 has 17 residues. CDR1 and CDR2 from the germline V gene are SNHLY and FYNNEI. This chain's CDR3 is CASSPLPGHEVNQPQHF. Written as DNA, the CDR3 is TGTGCCAGCAGTCCTCTCCCCGGACACGAAGTAAATCAGCCCCAGCATTTT.

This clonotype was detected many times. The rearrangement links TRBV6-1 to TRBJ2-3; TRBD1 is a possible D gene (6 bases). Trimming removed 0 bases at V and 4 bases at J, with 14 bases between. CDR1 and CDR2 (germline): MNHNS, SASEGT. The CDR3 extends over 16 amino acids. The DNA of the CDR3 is TGTGCCAGCAGTGAAGCTCACGGACAGCTGCCAGATACGCAGTATTTT. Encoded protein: CASSEAHGQLPDTQYF.

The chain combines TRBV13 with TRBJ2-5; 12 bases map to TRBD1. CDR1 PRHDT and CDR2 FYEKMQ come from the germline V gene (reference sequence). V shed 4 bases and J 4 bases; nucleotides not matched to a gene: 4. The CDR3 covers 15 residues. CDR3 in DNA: TGTGCCAGCAGCTGGGACAGGGGGCTATTAGAGACCCAGTACTTC. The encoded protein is CASSWDRGLLETQYF.

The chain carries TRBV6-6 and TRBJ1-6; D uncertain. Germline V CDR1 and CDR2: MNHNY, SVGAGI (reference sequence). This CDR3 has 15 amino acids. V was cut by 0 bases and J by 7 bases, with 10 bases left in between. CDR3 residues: CASSYSNTVNSPLHF. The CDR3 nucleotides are TGTGCCAGCAGTTACTCGAATACAGTGAATTCACCCCTCCACTTT.

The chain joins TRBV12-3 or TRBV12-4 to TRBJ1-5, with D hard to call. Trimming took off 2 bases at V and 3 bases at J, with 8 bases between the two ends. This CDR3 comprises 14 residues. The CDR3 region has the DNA TGTGCCAGCAGTTTAACGAGGTTCAATCAGCCCCAGCATTTT. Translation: CASSLTRFNQPQHF.

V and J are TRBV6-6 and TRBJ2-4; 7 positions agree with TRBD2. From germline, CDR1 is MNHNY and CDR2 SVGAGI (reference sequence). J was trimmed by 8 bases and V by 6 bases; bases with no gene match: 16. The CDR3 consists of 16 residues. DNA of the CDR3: TGTGCCAGCAGACCTTTGTGGGGGGAGGGAATGGACATTCAGTACTTC. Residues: CASRPLWGEGMDIQYF.

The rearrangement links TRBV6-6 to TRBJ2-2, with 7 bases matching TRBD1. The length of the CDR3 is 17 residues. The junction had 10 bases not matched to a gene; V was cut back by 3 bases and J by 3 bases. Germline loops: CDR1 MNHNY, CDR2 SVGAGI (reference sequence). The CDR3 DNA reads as TGTGCCAGCAGTTATCCCTACGGAGACAGGGACACCGGGGAGCTGTTTTTT. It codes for CASSYPYGDRDTGELFF.